Below, 7 T cell receptor beta chains from the same sample are listed, as sequenced in a study of CD8 T cells in ankylosing spondylitis. Study-level findings and limits: Characteristic of ankylosing spondylitis blood, it appeared, was a TCR beta motif comprising several highly homologous variants.

TCRdb processed the 5' RACE reads anew with MiXCR; each CDR3 protein has one entry. The sample lists roughly 370,000 distinct CDR3 sequences, more than 20% occurring once. No antigens are known for them. The source material was blood, either unsorted or a sorted T cell fraction (not recorded which). Source of these receptors: a male donor with ankylosing spondylitis.

This clonotype was recorded a few times. V usage is TRBV12-3 or TRBV12-4 and J usage is TRBJ2-5, with D perhaps TRBD1 (6 bases). Trimming removed 4 bases at V and 2 bases at J, with 17 bases between. This CDR3 has 16 residues. The CDR3 spells CASSSGTGLAQETQYF. DNA for the CDR3: TGTGCCAGCAGTTCAGGAACAGGGTTGGCTCAAGAGACCCAGTACTTC.

The rearrangement uses TRBV6-5 and TRBJ2-7; 9 nucleotides line up with TRBD2. CDR1 and CDR2 from the germline V gene are MNHEY and SVGAGI. V gave up 1 base and J gave up 6 bases; unmatched junction bases: 7. The CDR3 length is 15 residues. DNA of the CDR3: TGTGCCAGCAGTTACTTAAGTACTAGCGGGTTCGAGCAGTACTTC. Translation: CASSYLSTSGFEQYF.

The V and J genes are TRBV3-1 and TRBJ2-7; tentatively, D is TRBD2 (6 bases). Deletions cut 4 bases from V and 6 bases from J, with 19 bases between. Germline values: CDR1 LGHDT, CDR2 YNNKEL (reference sequence). The CDR3 totals 15 residues. Written as DNA, the CDR3 is TGTGCCAGCAGCCCCCCCGGAGGGCTTCGTTTCGAGCAGTACTTC. Protein: CASSPPGGLRFEQYF.

The rearrangement joins TRBV12-3 or TRBV12-4 to TRBJ2-1; D gene unclear. The CDR3 extends over 16 amino acids. The V end lost 1 base, the J end lost 0 bases, and 10 bases lay between the germline ends. CDR3 loop: CASSLGRHSSYNEQFF. CDR3 nucleotides: TGTGCCAGCAGTTTAGGGCGGCACAGCTCCTACAATGAGCAGTTCTTC.

This chain joins TRBV3-1 and TRBJ1-3; 7 nucleotides agree with TRBD1. The CDR3 length is 16 residues. Germline V gives CDR1 LGHDT, CDR2 YNNKEL (reference sequence). J was trimmed by 0 bases and V by 4 bases; bases with no gene match: 6. CDR3 loop: CASSPPGQTSGNTIYF. The CDR3 nucleotides are TGTGCCAGCAGCCCCCCGGGACAGACCTCTGGAAACACCATATATTTT.

The chain is built from TRBV5-5 and TRBJ2-2; tentatively, D is TRBD1 (5 bases). The CDR3 consists of 13 residues. The germline V gene encodes CDR1 SGHKS and CDR2 YYEKEE (reference sequence). Deletions cut 7 bases from V and 1 base from J, with 8 bases between. CDR3 DNA: TGTGCCAGCGGGGCCGGGAACACCGGGGAGCTGTTTTTT. Protein: CASGAGNTGELFF.

This clonotype was counted only a few times. This sequence joins TRBV29-1 and TRBJ1-2, with D unclear. Looked up from germline, CDR1 is SQVTM and CDR2 is ANQGSEA. V shed 6 bases and J shed 8 bases, with 19 bases lying between them. The CDR3 is 13 amino acids. The CDR3 region is CSVSREGERGYTF. CDR3 bases: TGCAGCGTCTCCCGGGAGGGCGAGCGCGGCTACACCTTC.